This TCR beta chain derives from a study of blood T cell repertoires in COVID-19. Study-level background: PBMCs, B-cell-depleted T cells, or T cells were the source of the cDNA or gDNA that made up the material.

Source study methods: Estimation of nucleated cell counts relied on the amplification of reference gene primers. Libraries were prepared by immunoSEQ multiplex PCR; TCRdb keeps only in-frame clonotypes and omits some of them. V and J calls and clone size are as listed in that table; D and trimming were resolved from the DNA. This table has tens of thousands of clones, about 91% appearing once. The clonotype originates from a human donor with active COVID-19. The donor label of this sample is uncertain. The sequenced sample was peripheral blood.

The CDR3 region is CASKQGLSGTEQYF. CDR3 in DNA: TGTGCCAGCAAACAGGGCCTATCCGGGACCGAGCAGTACTTC. The rearrangement uses TRBV21-1 and TRBJ2-7; the table names TRBD1, a call not compared with the DNA. TRBV21-1 is tagged as a pseudogene. The CDR3 is 14 amino acids.